This TCR beta chain was observed in a study of cytomegalovirus exposure and HLA in healthy donors. Clones were read by immunoSEQ multiplex PCR, and TCRdb kept only the in-frame ones, dropping some. The repertoire includes about 78,000 clones, almost 97% of them detected once, and about 1.6% sits in the top ten. The specimen was PBMCs. The sequence was collected from a man between 18 and 35 years old in good health and CMV-seropositive.

The CDR3, as DNA: TGCAGCGTTAAGACAGGGCTCGGAGATACGCAGTATTTT. Translating gives CSVKTGLGDTQYF. The rearrangement links TRBV29-1 to TRBJ2-3; 7 bases agree with TRBD1. Germline V gene sequence: CDR1 SQVTM, CDR2 ANQGSEA. V lost 5 bases and J lost 5; bases outside the gene matches: 7. The CDR3 length is 13 residues.